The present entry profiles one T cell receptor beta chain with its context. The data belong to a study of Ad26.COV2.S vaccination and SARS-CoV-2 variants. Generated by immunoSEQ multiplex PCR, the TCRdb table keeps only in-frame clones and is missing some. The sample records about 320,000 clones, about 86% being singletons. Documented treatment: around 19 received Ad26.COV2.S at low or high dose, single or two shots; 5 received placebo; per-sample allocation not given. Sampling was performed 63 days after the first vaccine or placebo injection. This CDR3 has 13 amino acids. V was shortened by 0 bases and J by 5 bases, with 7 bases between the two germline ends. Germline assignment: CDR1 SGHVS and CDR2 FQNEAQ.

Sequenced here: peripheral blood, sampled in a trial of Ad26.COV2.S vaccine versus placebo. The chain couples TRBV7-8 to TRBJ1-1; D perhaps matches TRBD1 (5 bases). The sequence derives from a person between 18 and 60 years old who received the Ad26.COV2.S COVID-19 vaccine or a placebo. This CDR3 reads CASSLAGVTEAFF. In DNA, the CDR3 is TGTGCCAGCAGCTTAGCGGGGGTGACTGAAGCTTTCTTT.